Presented here are 10 T cell receptor beta chains from one specimen sequenced in a study of tumor and adjacent non-tumor tissue in lung cancer. Three rounds of nested PCR, following a modified ARM-PCR protocol, produced the TCRbeta library. TCRdb analysed the multiplex PCR reads with MiXCR anew, one entry per CDR3 protein. The sample lists about 100,000 distinct CDR3 sequences; roughly two thirds were seen once. This sample's RNA came from whole unsorted tissue. This non-tumor lung sample came from over 3 cm beyond the tumor edge. Sequences were obtained from distant non-tumor lung tissue. These receptors originate from a man aged 25 to 45 with non-small cell lung cancer.

This clonotype was detected many times. The chain is built from TRBV5-4 and TRBJ2-2; TRBD2 agrees at 13 bases. The length of the CDR3 is 18 residues. With 2 bases clipped from V and 7 bases from J, the junction kept 11 bases outside the gene matches. CDR1 is SGHNT, CDR2 YYREEE, per germline (reference sequence). In DNA form, the CDR3 reads TGTGCCAGCAGCTTTGGACTAGCGGGGGCTTGGTATAGCGGGGAGCTGTTTTTT. Protein product: CASSFGLAGAWYSGELFF.

Only a few counts were recorded for this clonotype. The chain is built from TRBV5-8 and TRBJ2-7; D is tentatively TRBD1 or TRBD2 (5 bases each). Germline CDR1 reads SGHTS; CDR2 reads YDEGEE. Trimming shortened V by 7 bases and J by 6 bases, and 23 bases separated the two germline ends. The length of the CDR3 is 15 residues. The chain's CDR3 is CASSHSLFLGAEQYF. CDR3 DNA: TGTGCCAGCTCCCACTCACTTTTCCTCGGGGCCGAGCAGTACTTC.

This clonotype is medium-sized (0.01 to 0.1%) within its sample. This rearrangement joins TRBV6-5 to TRBJ2-1; 9 nucleotides match TRBD2. The CDR3 is made up of 14 amino acids. With V trimmed by 7 bases and J by 4 bases, 5 bases remained unmatched. Germline loops: CDR1 MNHEY, CDR2 SVGAGI. DNA of the CDR3: TGTGCCAGCATGTTGCTAGCGGGGTACAATGAGCAGTTCTTC. Protein: CASMLLAGYNEQFF.

This clonotype was recorded once. The junction departs from germline at one end; a sequencing error may be responsible. The chain combines TRBV12-5 with TRBJ2-1; D could derive from TRBD1 or TRBD2 (5 bases each). Germline V gene data show CDR1 as LGHNT and CDR2 as FRNRAP. This CDR3 is built from 16 residues. CDR3 in amino acids: CASGLVLGVPYNEKFF. CDR3 nucleotide sequence: TGTGCTAGTGGTTTGGTACTAGGGGTACCCTACAATGAGAAGTTCTTC.

As concerns this clonotype: A read error may be the cause here, since a much bigger clone is one base away. This rearrangement joins TRBV6-6 to TRBJ2-7; D remains ambiguous. The CDR3 has 11 amino acids. CDR1 MNHNY and CDR2 SVGAGI come from the germline V gene (reference sequence). Deletions cut 11 bases from V and 3 bases from J, with 11 bases between. The CDR3 DNA sequence: TGTGCCGGCGGACGGTACTACGAGCAGTACTTC. This gives the protein CAGGRYYEQYF.

On this clonotype itself: Germline is not matched at one junction end, which may reflect a read error. This chain uses TRBV4-1 with TRBJ1-2; D possibly corresponds to TRBD1 (5 bases). The germline V gene has CDR1 MGHRA and CDR2 YSYEKL. The CDR3 runs to 15 residues. The CDR3 here is CSSSRQRTGPLGYTF. DNA for the CDR3: TGCTCCAGTAGCCGACAGAGGACGGGGCCTCTTGGCTACACCTTC.

The sample holds many counts of this clonotype. The V and J genes are TRBV4-3 and TRBJ1-1; D unclear. CDR1 and CDR2 (germline): LGHNA, YSLEER. V was pared by 0 bases and J by 12 bases, with 11 bases between. This CDR3 region has 12 residues. The CDR3 sequence is CASSQDSNAPFF. The CDR3, as DNA: TGCGCCAGCAGCCAAGATAGTAACGCGCCTTTCTTT.

J is TRBJ1-6 and V is TRBV4-3, with TRBD1 as a possible D gene (5 bases). The CDR3 contains 16 residues. Trimming removed 0 bases at V and 14 bases at J, with 20 bases between. CDR1 LGHNA and CDR2 YSLEER come from the germline V gene. The CDR3: CASSQERSGTTMTLHF. The CDR3 DNA is TGCGCCAGCAGCCAAGAGAGGTCAGGGACCACGATGACCCTCCACTTT.

Turning to this clonotype: The germline gene is not matched at one end of the junction; a read error may be the cause. The rearrangement uses TRBV10-3 and TRBJ2-7; D gene ambiguous. Germline CDR1 reads ENHRY; CDR2 reads SYGVKD. CDR3 length: 13 residues. In nucleotides, the CDR3 is TGTGCTATCATGAATGGGCAGGACTACGAGCAGTACTTC. It encodes CAIMNGQDYEQYF.

The chain couples TRBV12-5 to TRBJ2-4; D might be TRBD1 or TRBD2, each matching 5 bases. The CDR3 covers 14 residues. CDR1 and CDR2 from the germline V gene are LGHNT and FRNRAP. The CDR3 sequence: CARTLGVIENIQYF. The CDR3 DNA follows: TGTGCCAGGACGCTGGGGGTAATCGAAAACATTCAGTACTTC.